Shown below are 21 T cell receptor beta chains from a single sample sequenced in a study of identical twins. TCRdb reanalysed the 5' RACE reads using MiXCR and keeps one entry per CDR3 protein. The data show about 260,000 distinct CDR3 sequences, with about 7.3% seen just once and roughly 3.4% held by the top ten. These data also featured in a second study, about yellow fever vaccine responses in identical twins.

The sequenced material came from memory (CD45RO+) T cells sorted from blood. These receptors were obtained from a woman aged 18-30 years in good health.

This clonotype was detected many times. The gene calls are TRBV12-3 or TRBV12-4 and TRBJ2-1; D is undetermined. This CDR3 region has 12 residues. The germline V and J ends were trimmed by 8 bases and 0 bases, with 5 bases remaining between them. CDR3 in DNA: TGTGCCAGCCGAAGCTCCTACAATGAGCAGTTCTTC. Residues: CASRSSYNEQFF.

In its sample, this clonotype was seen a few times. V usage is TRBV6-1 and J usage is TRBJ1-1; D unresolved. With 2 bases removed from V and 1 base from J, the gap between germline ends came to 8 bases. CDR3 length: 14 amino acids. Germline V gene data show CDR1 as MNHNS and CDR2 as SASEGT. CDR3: CASSEFGGNTEAFF. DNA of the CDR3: TGTGCCAGCAGTGAATTCGGCGGGAACACTGAAGCTTTCTTT.

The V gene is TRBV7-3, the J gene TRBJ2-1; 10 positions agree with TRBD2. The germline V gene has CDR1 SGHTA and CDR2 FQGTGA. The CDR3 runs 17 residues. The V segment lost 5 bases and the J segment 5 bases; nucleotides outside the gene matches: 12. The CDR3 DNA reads TGTGCCAGCAGCCCCACCCGGCTAGCGGGAGACCACAATGAGCAGTTCTTC. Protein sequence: CASSPTRLAGDHNEQFF.

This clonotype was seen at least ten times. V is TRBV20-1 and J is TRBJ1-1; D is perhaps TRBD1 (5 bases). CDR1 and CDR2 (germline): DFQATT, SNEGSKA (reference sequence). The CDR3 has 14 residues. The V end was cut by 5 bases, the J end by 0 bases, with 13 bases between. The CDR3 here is CSAPGRRMNTEAFF. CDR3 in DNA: TGCAGTGCTCCGGGACGGAGAATGAACACTGAAGCTTTCTTT.

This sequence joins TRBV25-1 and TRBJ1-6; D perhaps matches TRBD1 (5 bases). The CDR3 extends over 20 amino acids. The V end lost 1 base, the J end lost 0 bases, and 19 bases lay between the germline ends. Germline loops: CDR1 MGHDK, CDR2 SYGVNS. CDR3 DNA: TGTGCCAGCAGTGAATCGGGGCCAGAATTTTTCAGCTCCTATAATTCACCCCTCCACTTT. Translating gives CASSESGPEFFSSYNSPLHF.

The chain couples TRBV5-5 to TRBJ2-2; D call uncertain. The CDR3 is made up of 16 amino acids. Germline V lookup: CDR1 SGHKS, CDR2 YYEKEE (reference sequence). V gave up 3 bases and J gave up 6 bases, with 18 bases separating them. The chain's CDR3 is CASSWEPRWNPGELFF. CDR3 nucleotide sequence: TGTGCCAGCAGCTGGGAACCTCGTTGGAATCCCGGGGAGCTGTTTTTT.

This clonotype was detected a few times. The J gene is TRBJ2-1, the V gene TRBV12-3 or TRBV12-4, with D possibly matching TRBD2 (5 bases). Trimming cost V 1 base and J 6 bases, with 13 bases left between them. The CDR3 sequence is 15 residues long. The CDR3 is CASSLGSGGRNEQFF. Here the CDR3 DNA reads TGTGCCAGCAGTTTAGGGAGTGGAGGCCGCAATGAGCAGTTCTTC.

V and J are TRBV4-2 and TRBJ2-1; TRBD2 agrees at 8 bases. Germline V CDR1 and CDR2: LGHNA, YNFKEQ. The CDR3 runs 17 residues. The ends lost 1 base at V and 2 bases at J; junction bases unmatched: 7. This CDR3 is CASSQVAGGAPYNEQFF. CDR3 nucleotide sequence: TGTGCCAGCAGCCAAGTCGCCGGGGGGGCCCCCTACAATGAGCAGTTCTTC.

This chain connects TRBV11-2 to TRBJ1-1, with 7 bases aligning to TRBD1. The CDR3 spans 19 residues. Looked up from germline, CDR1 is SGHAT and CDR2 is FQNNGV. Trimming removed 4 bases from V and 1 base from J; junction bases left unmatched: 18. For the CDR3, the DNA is TGTGCCAGCAGCTCGGCAATAACAGGGGCCAACAGACGGAACACTGAAGCTTTCTTT. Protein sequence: CASSSAITGANRRNTEAFF.

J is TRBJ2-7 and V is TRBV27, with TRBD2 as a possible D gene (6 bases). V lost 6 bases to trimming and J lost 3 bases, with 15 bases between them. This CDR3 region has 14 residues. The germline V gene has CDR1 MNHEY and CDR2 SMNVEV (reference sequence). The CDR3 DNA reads TGTGCCAGCAGAGCCAGACTAGGGGTCTACGAGCAGTACTTC. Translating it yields CASRARLGVYEQYF.

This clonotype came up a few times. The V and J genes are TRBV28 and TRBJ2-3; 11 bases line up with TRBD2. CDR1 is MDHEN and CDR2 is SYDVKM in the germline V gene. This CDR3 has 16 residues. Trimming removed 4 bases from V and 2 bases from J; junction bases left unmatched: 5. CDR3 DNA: TGTGCCAGCAGTTCCCTAGCGGGGGGATTCACAGATACGCAGTATTTT. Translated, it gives CASSSLAGGFTDTQYF.

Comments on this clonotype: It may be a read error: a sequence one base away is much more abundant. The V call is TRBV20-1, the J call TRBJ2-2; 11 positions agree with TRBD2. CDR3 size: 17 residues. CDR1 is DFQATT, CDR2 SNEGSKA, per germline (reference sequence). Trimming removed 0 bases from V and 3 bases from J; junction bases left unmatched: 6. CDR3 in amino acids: CSARDIVLAGDTGELFF. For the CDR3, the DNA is TGCAGTGCTAGAGATATCGTACTAGCGGGGGACACCGGGGAGCTGTTTTTT.

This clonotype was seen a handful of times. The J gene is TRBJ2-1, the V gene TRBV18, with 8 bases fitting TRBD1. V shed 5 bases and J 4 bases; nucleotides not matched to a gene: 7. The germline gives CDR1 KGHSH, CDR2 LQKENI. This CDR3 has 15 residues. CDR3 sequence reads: CASSSGTGEYNEQFF. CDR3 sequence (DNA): TGTGCCAGCTCATCCGGGACAGGAGAATACAATGAGCAGTTCTTC.

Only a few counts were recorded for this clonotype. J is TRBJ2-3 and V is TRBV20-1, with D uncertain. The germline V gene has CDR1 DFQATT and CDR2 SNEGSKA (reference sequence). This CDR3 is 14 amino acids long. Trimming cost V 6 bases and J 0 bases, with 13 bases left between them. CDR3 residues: CSAEPFSSTDTQYF. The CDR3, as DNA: TGCAGTGCGGAACCATTCTCTAGCACAGATACGCAGTATTTT.

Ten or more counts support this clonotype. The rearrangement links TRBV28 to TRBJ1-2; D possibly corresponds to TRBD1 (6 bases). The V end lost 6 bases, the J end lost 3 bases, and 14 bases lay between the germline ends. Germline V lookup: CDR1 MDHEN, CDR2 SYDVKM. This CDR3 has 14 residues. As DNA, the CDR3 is TGTGCCAGCAGCAGGGGTTTGGTCGACTATGGCTACACCTTC. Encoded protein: CASSRGLVDYGYTF.

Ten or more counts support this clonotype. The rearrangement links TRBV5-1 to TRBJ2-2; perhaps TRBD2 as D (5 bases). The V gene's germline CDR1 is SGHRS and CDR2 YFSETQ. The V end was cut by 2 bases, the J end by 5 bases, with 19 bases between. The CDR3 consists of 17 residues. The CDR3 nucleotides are TGCGCCAGCAGCTTAGGCGCTAACGAGAGAGGGACCGGGGAGCTGTTTTTT. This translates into CASSLGANERGTGELFF. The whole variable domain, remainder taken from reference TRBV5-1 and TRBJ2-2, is KAGVTQTPRYLIKTRGQQVTLSCSPISGHRSVSWYQQTPGQGLQFLFEYFSETQRNKGNFPGRFSGRQFSNSRSEMNVSTLELGDSALYLCASSLGANERGTGELFFGEGSRLTVL.

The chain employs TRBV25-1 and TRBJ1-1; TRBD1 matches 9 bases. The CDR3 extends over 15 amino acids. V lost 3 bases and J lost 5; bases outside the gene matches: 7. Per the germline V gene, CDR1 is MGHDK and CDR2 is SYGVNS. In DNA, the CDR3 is TGTGCCAGCAGTGACCTCCGGACAGGGGAAACTGAAGCTTTCTTT. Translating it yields CASSDLRTGETEAFF.

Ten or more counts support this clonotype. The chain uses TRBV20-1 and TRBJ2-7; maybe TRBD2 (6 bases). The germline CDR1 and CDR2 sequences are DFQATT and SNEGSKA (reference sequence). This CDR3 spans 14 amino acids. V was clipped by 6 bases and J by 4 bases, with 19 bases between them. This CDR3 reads CSARGQGAEYEQYF. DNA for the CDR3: TGCAGTGCGCGGGGCCAAGGGGCCGAATACGAGCAGTACTTC.

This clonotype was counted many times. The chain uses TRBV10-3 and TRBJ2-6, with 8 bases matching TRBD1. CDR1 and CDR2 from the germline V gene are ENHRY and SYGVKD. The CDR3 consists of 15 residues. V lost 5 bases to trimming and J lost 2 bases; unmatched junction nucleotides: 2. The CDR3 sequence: CAISQGATGANVLTF. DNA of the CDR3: TGTGCCATCAGTCAGGGGGCAACTGGGGCCAACGTCCTGACTTTC.

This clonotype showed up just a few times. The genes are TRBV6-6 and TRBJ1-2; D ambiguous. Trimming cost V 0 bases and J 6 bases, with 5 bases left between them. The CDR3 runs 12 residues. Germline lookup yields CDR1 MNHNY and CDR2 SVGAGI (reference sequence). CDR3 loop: CASSYSNDGYTF. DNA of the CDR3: TGTGCCAGCAGTTACTCGAACGATGGCTACACCTTC.

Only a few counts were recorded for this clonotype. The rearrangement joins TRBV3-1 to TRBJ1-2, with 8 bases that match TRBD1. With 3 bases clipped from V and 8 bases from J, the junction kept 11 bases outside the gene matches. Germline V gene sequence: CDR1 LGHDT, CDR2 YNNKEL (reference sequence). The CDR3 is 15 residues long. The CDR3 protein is CASSQRDRTMDGYTF. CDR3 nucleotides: TGTGCCAGCAGCCAGAGGGACAGGACTATGGACGGCTACACCTTC.